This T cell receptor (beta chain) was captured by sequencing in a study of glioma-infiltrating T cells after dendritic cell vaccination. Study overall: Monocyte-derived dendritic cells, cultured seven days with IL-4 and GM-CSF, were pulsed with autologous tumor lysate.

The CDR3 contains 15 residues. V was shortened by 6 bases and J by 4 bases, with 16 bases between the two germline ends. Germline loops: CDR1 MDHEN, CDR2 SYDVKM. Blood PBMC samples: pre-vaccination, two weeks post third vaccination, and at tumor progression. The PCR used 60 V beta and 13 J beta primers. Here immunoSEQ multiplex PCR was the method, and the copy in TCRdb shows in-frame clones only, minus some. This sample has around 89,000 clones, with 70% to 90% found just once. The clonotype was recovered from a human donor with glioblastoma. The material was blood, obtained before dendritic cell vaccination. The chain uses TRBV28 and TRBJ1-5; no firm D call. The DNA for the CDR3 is TGTGCCAGCAGGACTCGGCAGGCGGGAAATCAGCCCCAGCATTTT. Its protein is CASRTRQAGNQPQHF. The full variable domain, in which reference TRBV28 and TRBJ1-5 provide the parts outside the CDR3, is DVKVTQSSRYLVKRTGEKVFLECVQDMDHENMFWYRQDPGLGLRLIYFSYDVKMKEKGDIPEGYSVSREKKERFSLILESASTNQTSMYLCASRTRQAGNQPQHFGDGTRLSIL.